The 19 T cell receptor beta chains listed next were all sequenced from one sample in a study of identical twins. One entry per CDR3 protein results from TCRdb running MiXCR on the 5' RACE reads. The sample lists around 95,000 distinct CDR3 sequences, 5.9% seen once, with approximately 12% in the top ten. The sample consisted of memory T cells sorted from blood. The receptors come from a woman between 45 and 65 years old in good health.

For this clonotype: One end of the junction varies from germline; a read error may be responsible. The V and J genes are TRBV12-3 or TRBV12-4 and TRBJ2-7; 8 nucleotides align to TRBD2. There are 13 residues in the CDR3. This CDR3 is CASSWSSGREANF. CDR3 in DNA: TGTGCCAGCAGTTGGTCTTCAGGGCGGGAGGCCAACTTC.

This clonotype was detected many times. The genes are TRBV6-5 and TRBJ2-1, with a tentative D call TRBD2 (5 bases). In germline, CDR1 is MNHEY, CDR2 SVGAGI. This CDR3 has 15 residues. V dropped 0 bases and J dropped 6 bases, with 12 bases sitting between them. CDR3 nucleotides: TGTGCCAGCAGTTACTCGAGACGGGAAGGCAATGAGCAGTTCTTC. This encodes CASSYSRREGNEQFF.

This clonotype appeared many times. At one boundary the junction diverges from the germline segment, which might be a read error. V gene TRBV9 combines with J gene TRBJ2-2; unclear D gene. This CDR3 is built from 12 residues. Looked up from germline, CDR1 is SGDLS and CDR2 is YYNGEE. CDR3 protein: CASSANIGELFF. CDR3 nucleotide sequence: TGTGCCAGCAGCGCGAACATCGGGGAGCTGTTTTTT.

This clonotype was seen many times. V and J are TRBV12-5 and TRBJ1-3, with D maybe TRBD1 (5 bases). The CDR3 loop spans 15 amino acids. Trimming took off 2 bases at V and 3 bases at J, with 11 bases between the two ends. Germline V gene sequence: CDR1 LGHNT, CDR2 FRNRAP. The CDR3 spells CASGLQGRGGNTIYF. The CDR3, as DNA: TGTGCTAGTGGTTTGCAGGGACGGGGTGGAAACACCATATATTTT.

This clonotype was seen a handful of times. This rearrangement joins TRBV4-1 to TRBJ2-5; D gene uncertain. Trimming cost V 4 bases and J 2 bases, with 17 bases left between them. Germline CDR1 MGHRA, CDR2 YSYEKL. The CDR3 spans 16 residues. CDR3 sequence reads: CASSRIGARVQETQYF. The DNA of the CDR3 is TGCGCCAGCAGCCGTATAGGAGCTAGGGTACAAGAGACCCAGTACTTC.

This clonotype appeared many times. The V and J genes are TRBV11-2 and TRBJ2-7; D gene unclear. CDR1 and CDR2 (germline): SGHAT, FQNNGV. Trimming took 5 bases from V and 2 from J, leaving 10 bases between them. The CDR3 is 13 amino acids. The CDR3 nucleotides are TGTGCCAGCAGCCTTCAACGGACCTACGAGCAGTACGTC. Amino acid sequence: CASSLQRTYEQYV.

There are a few counts of this clonotype. The chain links TRBV12-3 or TRBV12-4 to TRBJ1-2; D might be TRBD1 (6 bases). This CDR3 is 13 amino acids long. V was pared by 6 bases and J by 5 bases, with 13 bases between. This chain's CDR3 is CASSRGQLYGYTF. Here the CDR3 DNA reads TGTGCCAGCAGCCGTGGACAGCTTTATGGCTACACCTTC.

This clonotype was observed a few times. The V call is TRBV7-8, the J call TRBJ1-2, with D unresolved. The CDR3 sequence is 17 residues long. Germline lookup yields CDR1 SGHVS and CDR2 FQNEAQ. Trimming took 6 bases from V and 0 from J, leaving 20 bases between them. This CDR3 is CASRSDGPITANYGYTF. The CDR3 DNA is TGTGCCAGCAGGTCGGACGGCCCTATCACAGCTAACTATGGCTACACCTTC.

The J gene is TRBJ2-1, the V gene TRBV3-1; either TRBD1 or TRBD2 may fit D (5 bases each). V lost 1 base to trimming and J lost 9 bases, with 16 bases between them. Germline values: CDR1 LGHDT, CDR2 YNNKEL (reference sequence). The CDR3 has 15 residues. This chain's CDR3 is CASSQGGVSVGEQFF. The CDR3 region has the DNA TGTGCCAGCAGCCAAGGAGGGGTGTCAGTTGGTGAGCAGTTCTTC.

This clonotype was detected only a few times. The rearrangement joins TRBV19 to TRBJ1-1; 8 bases agree with TRBD1. The V gene end was trimmed by 8 bases and the J gene end by 0 bases; junction bases not matched to a gene: 11. This CDR3 region has 16 residues. Germline values: CDR1 LNHDA, CDR2 SQIVND (reference sequence). CDR3 sequence: CASSLLGDRLNTEAFF. CDR3 coding DNA: TGTGCCAGTTCTCTCCTGGGGGACAGGCTGAACACTGAAGCTTTCTTT.

This clonotype has a count of ten or more. The chain couples TRBV6-1 to TRBJ1-1; no definite D call. This CDR3 spans 12 amino acids. Trimming pared 6 bases from V and 4 bases from J, leaving 9 bases between. The germline V gene has CDR1 MNHNS and CDR2 SASEGT. CDR3 sequence: CASRAGSTEAFF. The DNA of the CDR3 is TGTGCCAGCAGGGCGGGCAGCACTGAAGCTTTCTTT.

The CDR3 nucleotides read TGTGCCTGGAACACCGATAGCAATCAGCCCCAGCATTTT. The encoded protein is CAWNTDSNQPQHF. The chain couples TRBV30 to TRBJ1-5; D is undetermined. The CDR3 is made up of 13 amino acids. Germline V gives CDR1 GTSNPN, CDR2 SVGIG (reference sequence). V shed 4 bases and J shed 0 bases, with 7 bases lying between them.

The V call is TRBV21-1, the J call TRBJ1-2. TRBV21-1 is a listed pseudogene. The CDR3 sequence is 14 residues long. The CDR3 reads CASSKTGRIYGYTF. In DNA, the CDR3 is TGTGCCAGCAGCAAAACTGGGAGAATCTATGGCTACACCTTC.

This clonotype came up a few times. The chain combines TRBV20-1 with TRBJ1-2; D not resolved. V lost 6 bases and J lost 5, with 19 bases in between. The CDR3 consists of 14 residues. Germline loops: CDR1 DFQATT, CDR2 SNEGSKA (reference sequence). Here the CDR3 reads CSAPRQDPYYGYTF. As DNA, the CDR3 is TGCAGTGCCCCTCGGCAGGACCCTTATTATGGCTACACCTTC.

In its sample, this clonotype was seen many times. The chain carries TRBV5-1 and TRBJ2-1, with TRBD1 identical over 8 bases. Germline-derived CDR1 and CDR2 are SGHRS and YFSETQ. The CDR3 has 16 amino acids. V lost 3 bases, J lost 8 bases, and 13 bases stayed unmatched. CDR3 sequence (DNA): TGCGCCAGCAGCTCCCAGACAGGGGTTCGGATCCATGAGCAGTTCTTC. As protein: CASSSQTGVRIHEQFF.

The genes are TRBV29-1 and TRBJ2-2; weak D call: TRBD1 (6 bases). CDR1 is SQVTM, CDR2 ANQGSEA, per germline. The ends were cut back, 4 bases at V and 6 bases at J, with 9 bases in the middle. This CDR3 region has 12 residues. The CDR3, as DNA: TGCAGCGTTGTCCGGACAGCCGGGGAGCTGTTTTTT. This encodes CSVVRTAGELFF.

This clonotype was seen at least ten times. This chain joins TRBV30 and TRBJ1-1; D is perhaps TRBD1 (6 bases). The CDR3 contains 14 residues. Trimming removed 2 bases from V and 6 bases from J, with 16 bases in between. Germline lookup yields CDR1 GTSNPN and CDR2 SVGIG (reference sequence). CDR3 nucleotides: TGTGCCTGGAGTCCCGGGGGCGGAGGTTCTGAAGCTTTCTTT. Encoded protein: CAWSPGGGGSEAFF.

A few counts support this clonotype. The chain is built from TRBV20-1 and TRBJ2-4; TRBD2 is a possible D gene (5 bases). The germline V and J ends were trimmed by 4 bases and 7 bases, with 14 bases remaining between them. Germline loops: CDR1 DFQATT, CDR2 SNEGSKA (reference sequence). This CDR3 contains 13 residues. CDR3 protein: CSANPEDGNIQYF. CDR3 coding DNA: TGCAGTGCTAATCCGGAGGATGGGAACATTCAGTACTTC.

The rearrangement links TRBV3-1 to TRBJ2-3, with 13 bases matching TRBD2. The CDR3 length is 18 residues. Germline lookup yields CDR1 LGHDT and CDR2 YNNKEL (reference sequence). Unmatched junction bases numbered 11, after V lost 4 bases and J lost 4 bases. In DNA form, the CDR3 reads TGTGCCAGCAGCCCGGGCCGACTAGCGGGAGGAAATGCAGATACGCAGTATTTT. It is translated as CASSPGRLAGGNADTQYF.